This T cell receptor (beta chain) is drawn from a study of stem cell transplantation in POMP-related autoinflammatory disease. Turning to the study itself: Hypothesis: faulty thymoproteasomes impair CD8+ T-cell selection, skewing TRB repertoires.

Profiling relied on immunoSEQ multiplex PCR, and the TCRdb table lists in-frame clones only, not all of them. The sample includes tens of thousands of clones, approximately 91% of them seen just once. Trimming took 6 bases from V and 4 from J, leaving 10 bases between them. The CDR3 spans 13 residues. Germline CDR1 reads SGHRS; CDR2 reads YFSETQ. Comments on this clone: Its antigen is undetermined.

PRAID featured prominent immunodeficiency. Study results and limitations: PRAID patients trended toward lower TRB diversity and higher clonality in all analyzed T-cell subsets.

The rearrangement uses TRBV5-1 and TRBJ1-4, with D uncertain. This sequence was found in a human patient with POMP-related autoinflammation and immune dysregulation (PRAID). Some of the T cells may derive from the graft donor. Specimen: CD4+ T cells from PBMCs, collected after stem cell transplantation. The CDR3 DNA reads as TGCGCCAGCACTCTGGGATATAATGAAAAACTGTTTTTT. Its protein is CASTLGYNEKLFF.